This is a list of T cell receptor beta chains from one sample in a study of CD8+CD57+ T cells in acquired aplastic anemia. TCRdb called the reads again in MiXCR, with one record for every CDR3 protein. The sample records some 280,000 distinct CDR3 sequences, roughly three fifths being singletons. Specimen: sorted CD4+, CD8+, or CD8+CD57+ T cells (not recorded which) from PBMCs. These receptors all come from a human donor with severe aplastic anemia or a healthy control (not recorded which). The CDR3 runs from the conserved cysteine through the conserved F or W. A D gene is named only where the DNA matches it firmly.

j_call: TRBJ2-1; v_call: TRBV24-1; d_call: TRBD2; cdr3_aa: CATSDWTSGSYNEQFF
j_call: TRBJ1-1; v_call: TRBV24-1; d_call: -; cdr3_aa: CATSEGSGLGNTEAFF
j_call: TRBJ1-2; v_call: TRBV2; d_call: -; cdr3_aa: CASSPSGAGSPGYTF
j_call: TRBJ1-1; v_call: TRBV6-4; d_call: -; cdr3_aa: CANIPGMNTEAFF
j_call: TRBJ2-7; v_call: TRBV7-2; d_call: TRBD2; cdr3_aa: CASSLAGGTYEQYF
j_call: TRBJ1-5; v_call: TRBV5-1; d_call: -; cdr3_aa: CASSQPWGGQPQHF
j_call: TRBJ1-1; v_call: TRBV12-3/TRBV12-4; d_call: -; cdr3_aa: CASSPRDPREAFF
j_call: TRBJ1-5; v_call: TRBV2; d_call: TRBD1; cdr3_aa: CAPTGADNQPQHF
j_call: TRBJ2-7; v_call: TRBV7-2; d_call: -; cdr3_aa: CASSTGSYEQYF
j_call: TRBJ1-2; v_call: TRBV27; d_call: -; cdr3_aa: CASRRAGAGANYGYTF
j_call: TRBJ2-5; v_call: TRBV19; d_call: TRBD2; cdr3_aa: CASSGGTSGARRYF
j_call: TRBJ2-1; v_call: TRBV12-3/TRBV12-4; d_call: TRBD2; cdr3_aa: CATAKRGLAVNEQFF
j_call: TRBJ1-1; v_call: TRBV5-1; d_call: -; cdr3_aa: CASSPWGGGSFGTEAFF
j_call: TRBJ1-6; v_call: TRBV19; d_call: -; cdr3_aa: CASSIEDRDNSPLHF
j_call: TRBJ2-7; v_call: TRBV6-2/TRBV6-3; d_call: TRBD1; cdr3_aa: CASSYGTGVSYEQYF
j_call: TRBJ1-2; v_call: TRBV24-1; d_call: -; cdr3_aa: CASTPRGHLNYGYTF
j_call: TRBJ1-3; v_call: TRBV2; d_call: -; cdr3_aa: CASSEWTGAGNTIYF
j_call: TRBJ1-5; v_call: TRBV9; d_call: -; cdr3_aa: CASSHAEGSQPQHF
j_call: TRBJ2-7; v_call: TRBV7-9; d_call: -; cdr3_aa: CASTPGKNSYEQYF
j_call: TRBJ2-2; v_call: TRBV20-1; d_call: TRBD2; cdr3_aa: CSARLAGGTGELFF
j_call: TRBJ2-7; v_call: TRBV3-1; d_call: -; cdr3_aa: CASSQAQGPYEQYF
j_call: TRBJ2-7; v_call: TRBV5-1; d_call: -; cdr3_aa: CASSPLALSSYEQYF
j_call: TRBJ2-5; v_call: TRBV7-2; d_call: TRBD2; cdr3_aa: CASSRTSGSGETQYF
j_call: TRBJ2-1; v_call: TRBV29-1; d_call: -; cdr3_aa: CTSVPSRTGGRCNEQFF
j_call: TRBJ2-2; v_call: TRBV15; d_call: TRBD1; cdr3_aa: CATRSWDSTGELFF
j_call: TRBJ2-1; v_call: TRBV7-2; d_call: TRBD2; cdr3_aa: CASSLREGSYNEQFF
j_call: TRBJ2-2; v_call: TRBV2; d_call: -; cdr3_aa: CASSGTGTGELFF
j_call: TRBJ2-7; v_call: TRBV7-6; d_call: -; cdr3_aa: CASSLSAPGLYEQYF
j_call: TRBJ2-7; v_call: TRBV7-3; d_call: -; cdr3_aa: CASSWDKNEQYF
j_call: TRBJ2-5; v_call: TRBV7-6; d_call: -; cdr3_aa: CASSSGKLDGAQETQYF
j_call: TRBJ2-7; v_call: TRBV19; d_call: -; cdr3_aa: CASSFQAGTYEQYF
j_call: TRBJ2-3; v_call: TRBV20-1; d_call: TRBD2; cdr3_aa: CSARTSAGTDTQYF
j_call: TRBJ2-5; v_call: TRBV7-2; d_call: TRBD2; cdr3_aa: CASSLARLAGETQYF
j_call: TRBJ1-2; v_call: TRBV6-4; d_call: TRBD1; cdr3_aa: CASSTDRGDGYTF
j_call: TRBJ2-7; v_call: TRBV9; d_call: -; cdr3_aa: CASSGPGSTAEQYF
j_call: TRBJ2-1; v_call: TRBV5-1; d_call: TRBD1; cdr3_aa: CASSPGQGDYNEQFF
j_call: TRBJ2-3; v_call: TRBV29-1; d_call: -; cdr3_aa: CSVEGAGLHGPYF
j_call: TRBJ2-7; v_call: TRBV12-3/TRBV12-4; d_call: -; cdr3_aa: CASSSGEPYEQYF
j_call: TRBJ1-1; v_call: TRBV13; d_call: -; cdr3_aa: CASSRRVYGEAFF
j_call: TRBJ2-1; v_call: TRBV19; d_call: TRBD1; cdr3_aa: CASSWDRGQGNEQFF
j_call: -; v_call: TRBV20-1; d_call: -; cdr3_aa: CSARTIGEQFF